These 27 T cell receptor beta chains originate from one sample sequenced in a study of blood T cell repertoires in COVID-19. Generated by immunoSEQ multiplex PCR, the TCRdb table keeps only in-frame clones and is missing some. The profile shows about 98,000 clones, approximately 81% of them singletons. The sample taken for sequencing was peripheral blood. The receptors here all came from a woman at least 80 years old with acute or convalescent COVID-19.

This clone was observed a handful of times. The J gene is TRBJ1-6, the V gene TRBV28; no reliable D call. The germline V and J ends were trimmed by 4 bases and 0 bases, with 10 bases remaining between them. The germline gives CDR1 MDHEN, CDR2 SYDVKM. The CDR3 has 16 amino acids. DNA for the CDR3: TGTGCCAGCAGTTCGGGATTTAGCTCCTATAATTCACCCCTCCACTTT. Translating gives CASSSGFSSYNSPLHF.

This sequence joins TRBV28 and TRBJ1-5; 8 bases agree with TRBD1. The CDR3 consists of 16 residues. With V trimmed by 7 bases and J by 0 bases, 8 bases remained unmatched. Germline loops: CDR1 MDHEN, CDR2 SYDVKM. In nucleotides, the CDR3 is TGTGCCAGCACCCCGGACAGGGCCTATAGCAATCAGCCCCAGCATTTT. It yields the protein CASTPDRAYSNQPQHF. Complete variable domain (other parts from reference TRBV28 and TRBJ1-5): DVKVTQSSRYLVKRTGEKVFLECVQDMDHENMFWYRQDPGLGLRLIYFSYDVKMKEKGDIPEGYSVSREKKERFSLILESASTNQTSMYLCASTPDRAYSNQPQHFGDGTRLSIL.

A single count supports this clone. The chain has TRBV20-1 and TRBJ1-2; a weak D match, TRBD1 (5 bases). Germline CDR1 reads DFQATT; CDR2 reads SNEGSKA (reference sequence). The CDR3 is 11 residues long. CDR3 residues: CSLEGHYGYTF. The CDR3 coding sequence is TGCAGCCTGGAGGGACACTATGGCTACACCTTC.

The chain has TRBV2 and TRBJ1-1; possible D gene TRBD1, 6 bases. The CDR3 has 13 residues. Deletions cut 5 bases from V and 3 bases from J, with 10 bases between. Germline loops: CDR1 SNHLY, CDR2 FYNNEI. The CDR3: CASSFGQYTEAFF. CDR3 coding DNA: TGTGCCAGCAGTTTCGGACAGTACACTGAAGCTTTCTTT. Looking up the rest from reference TRBV2 and TRBJ1-1 gives the full variable domain: EPEVTQTPSHQVTQMGQEVILRCVPISNHLYFYWYRQILGQKVEFLVSFYNNEISEKSEIFDDQFSVERPDGSNFTLKIRSTKLEDSAMYFCASSFGQYTEAFFGQGTRLTVV.

This clone is a singleton in its sample. This chain links TRBV10-3 with TRBJ1-2; weak D call: TRBD1 (5 bases). Deletions cut 0 bases from V and 6 bases from J, with 11 bases between. This CDR3 is built from 14 residues. Germline V gene sequence: CDR1 ENHRY, CDR2 SYGVKD. As DNA, the CDR3 is TGTGCCATCAGTGAGTCTGAAAGGGGCGATGGCTACACCTTC. It yields the protein CAISESERGDGYTF.

The chain is built from TRBV25-1 and TRBJ1-4; maybe TRBD1 (6 bases). V lost 8 bases and J 7 bases, leaving 14 bases between the germline ends. CDR1 and CDR2 (germline): MGHDK, SYGVNS. This CDR3 spans 13 amino acids. The CDR3 region has the DNA TGTGCCAGCGTCAGGGGTTTTGGTGAAAAACTGTTTTTT. Amino acids: CASVRGFGEKLFF.

V is TRBV27 and J is TRBJ1-2; 8 bases line up with TRBD1. The CDR3 is made up of 13 amino acids. After removal of 6 bases from V and 6 bases from J, the junction contained 6 bases not matched to a gene. The germline V gene has CDR1 MNHEY and CDR2 SMNVEV (reference sequence). The CDR3 here is CASRPTGGNGYTF. The CDR3 DNA follows: TGTGCCAGCAGACCTACAGGGGGGAATGGCTACACCTTC.

This rearrangement joins TRBV7-6 to TRBJ2-3; TRBD2 agrees at 10 bases. Trimming removed 6 bases from V and 5 bases from J; junction bases left unmatched: 8. In germline, CDR1 is SGHVS, CDR2 FNYEAQ. The CDR3 extends over 15 amino acids. Here the CDR3 reads CASSRAGGLLDTQYF. The CDR3 nucleotides read TGTGCCAGCAGTCGAGCGGGGGGGCTTCTAGATACGCAGTATTTT.

This clone was seen just once. The J gene is TRBJ1-2, the V gene TRBV5-6; TRBD1 might be the D (6 bases). Per germline, CDR1 SGHDT and CDR2 YYEEEE. This CDR3 region has 13 residues. V gave up 6 bases and J gave up 3 bases, with 12 bases separating them. CDR3 nucleotide sequence: TGTGCCAGCAAGCCGACAGGACACTATGGCTACACCTTC. This translates into CASKPTGHYGYTF.

The chain is built from TRBV7-2 and TRBJ1-2; 7 nucleotides line up with TRBD1. After removal of 5 bases from V and 5 bases from J, the junction contained 8 bases not matched to a gene. Looked up from germline, CDR1 is SGHTA and CDR2 is FQGNSA. The CDR3 loop spans 14 amino acids. The CDR3 here is CASSPQTGKYGYTF. As DNA, the CDR3 is TGTGCCAGCAGCCCCCAGACAGGGAAGTATGGCTACACCTTC.

This chain uses TRBV28 with TRBJ1-2; D gene ambiguous. The V end lost 3 bases, the J end lost 8 bases, and 16 bases lay between the germline ends. The CDR3 length is 14 residues. CDR1 is MDHEN and CDR2 is SYDVKM in the germline V gene. For the CDR3, the DNA is TGTGCCAGCAGTTTTAGGAGCAGAGGTTACGGCTACACCTTC. Amino acid sequence: CASSFRSRGYGYTF.

The chain joins TRBV20-1 to TRBJ2-7; no clear D gene. The germline V and J ends were trimmed by 3 bases and 6 bases, with 15 bases remaining between them. From germline, CDR1 is DFQATT and CDR2 SNEGSKA (reference sequence). The CDR3 consists of 13 residues. CDR3 coding DNA: TGCAGTGCTAGTCGAGGATTGGCCCTCGAGCAGTACTTC. It is translated as CSASRGLALEQYF.

This clone is a singleton in its sample. This chain uses TRBV10-3 with TRBJ1-2; tentative D call: TRBD1 (6 bases). Between the trimmed V and J ends, which lost 8 bases and 6 bases, there was a span of 19 bases. CDR1 and CDR2 (germline): ENHRY, SYGVKD. CDR3 length: 14 amino acids. For the CDR3, the DNA is TGTGCCATCCGCTACCCGACGGACAGCCATGGCTACACCTTC. Protein product: CAIRYPTDSHGYTF.

This clone was found once. The J gene is TRBJ1-3, the V gene TRBV19, with D perhaps TRBD1 (5 bases). The ends were cut back, 11 bases at V and 0 bases at J, with 17 bases in the middle. This CDR3 is built from 15 residues. Germline loops: CDR1 LNHDA, CDR2 SQIVND (reference sequence). The CDR3 loop reads CASRGKTNSGNTIYF. DNA for the CDR3: TGTGCCTCCCGGGGGAAAACGAACTCTGGAAACACCATATATTTT. The variable domain in full, completed from reference TRBV19 and TRBJ1-3, reads DGGITQSPKYLFRKEGQNVTLSCEQNLNHDAMYWYRQDPGQGLRLIYYSQIVNDFQKGDIAEGYSVSREKKESFPLTVTSAQKNPTAFYLCASRGKTNSGNTIYFGEGSWLTVV.

This chain connects TRBV6-5 to TRBJ1-1; D gene unclear. Per the germline V gene, CDR1 is MNHEY and CDR2 is SVGAGI. The V and J ends lost 0 bases and 0 bases respectively, with 8 bases between them. The CDR3 is 15 amino acids. The CDR3 reads CASSYSSRMNTEAFF. CDR3 in DNA: TGTGCCAGCAGTTACTCGTCCAGAATGAACACTGAAGCTTTCTTT.

The V and J genes are TRBV5-1 and TRBJ1-6; 8 bases align to TRBD1. This CDR3 is built from 15 residues. Trimming took 3 bases from V and 6 from J; bases not matched to a gene: 5. Germline CDR1 and CDR2: SGHRS and YFSETQ. The CDR3 here is CASSWDRNANSPLHF. For the CDR3, the DNA is TGCGCCAGCAGCTGGGACAGGAATGCTAATTCACCCCTCCACTTT.

V and J are TRBV9 and TRBJ1-3, with D maybe TRBD1 (5 bases). Germline lookup yields CDR1 SGDLS and CDR2 YYNGEE. V was pared by 0 bases and J by 3 bases, with 10 bases between. The CDR3 is made up of 15 amino acids. CDR3: CASSVAGGLGNTIYF. CDR3 DNA sequence: TGTGCCAGCAGCGTAGCTGGGGGACTTGGAAACACCATATATTTT.

This clone came up once. The V gene is TRBV4-2, the J gene TRBJ1-1; weak D call: TRBD1 (5 bases). CDR3 size: 15 residues. V was cut by 3 bases and J by 0 bases, with 11 bases left in between. Germline V gene lookup returns CDR1 LGHNA and CDR2 YNFKEQ. CDR3: CASSQEGVMNTEAFF. The CDR3 bases are TGTGCCAGCAGCCAGGAAGGGGTTATGAACACTGAAGCTTTCTTT.

This chain connects TRBV30 to TRBJ1-4; D remains unclear. The CDR3 has 13 amino acids. V lost 4 bases and J 8 bases, leaving 14 bases between the germline ends. CDR1 is GTSNPN, CDR2 SVGIG, per germline (reference sequence). CDR3 in DNA: TGTGCCTGGACCCCGGGAGGGTCCGAAAAACTGTTTTTT. This gives the protein CAWTPGGSEKLFF.

This clone has only one observation. The chain uses TRBV7-9 and TRBJ1-5; TRBD1 agrees at 10 bases. Germline CDR1 is SEHNR and CDR2 is FQNEAQ (reference sequence). This CDR3 has 17 amino acids. V was clipped by 5 bases and J by 4 bases; unmatched bases: 11. The CDR3 region has the DNA TGTGCCAGCAGCCCCTATATAGGGGGACAGGGGAATCAGCCCCAGCATTTT. Translating it yields CASSPYIGGQGNQPQHF.

The chain employs TRBV6-6 and TRBJ2-7, with 11 bases that match TRBD1. Looked up from germline, CDR1 is MNHNY and CDR2 is SVGAGI (reference sequence). Trimming at V came to 6 bases and at J to 2 bases, leaving 9 bases not matched to a gene. The CDR3 loop spans 16 amino acids. CDR3 residues: CASSRIPGQGAYEQYV. CDR3 in DNA: TGTGCCAGCAGCCGTATTCCGGGACAGGGGGCCTACGAGCAGTACGTC.

The chain combines TRBV10-3 with TRBJ1-4; D gene unclear. V was shortened by 5 bases and J by 5 bases, with 15 bases between the two germline ends. This CDR3 is 15 amino acids long. Germline V lookup: CDR1 ENHRY, CDR2 SYGVKD. The CDR3 DNA follows: TGTGCCATCAGTTCTATCCCGGGGTCAAATGAAAAACTGTTTTTT. This sequence encodes CAISSIPGSNEKLFF.

The chain joins TRBV28 to TRBJ1-1; D gene uncertain. From germline, CDR1 is MDHEN and CDR2 SYDVKM. Trimming shortened V by 4 bases and J by 0 bases, and 12 bases separated the two germline ends. The CDR3 covers 15 residues. The CDR3 loop reads CASSSGRYMNTEAFF. CDR3 DNA: TGTGCCAGCAGTTCCGGCAGGTACATGAACACTGAAGCTTTCTTT.

The chain links TRBV6-5 to TRBJ1-3; 8 bases fit TRBD1. V was clipped by 6 bases and J by 4 bases; unmatched bases: 2. The CDR3 runs 13 residues. Germline-derived CDR1 and CDR2 are MNHEY and SVGAGI. CDR3 sequence: CASRGTGGNTIYF. CDR3 sequence (DNA): TGTGCCAGCAGAGGGACAGGAGGAAACACCATATATTTT.

The J gene is TRBJ1-2, the V gene TRBV11-2; 8 nucleotides match TRBD1. Germline-derived CDR1 and CDR2 are SGHAT and FQNNGV. V shed 5 bases and J 8 bases; nucleotides not matched to a gene: 10. The CDR3 loop spans 14 amino acids. The CDR3 sequence is CASSETGDSRGYTF. DNA for the CDR3: TGTGCCAGCAGCGAGACAGGGGACAGCAGGGGCTACACCTTC. Combining the CDR3 with reference TRBV11-2 and TRBJ1-2 gives the whole variable domain EAGVAQSPRYKIIEKRQSVAFWCNPISGHATLYWYQQILGQGPKLLIQFQNNGVVDDSQLPKDRFSAERLKGVDSTLKIQPAKLEDSAVYLCASSETGDSRGYTFGSGTRLTVV.

This clone came up once. The chain employs TRBV5-4 and TRBJ2-7; 9 positions match TRBD1. The CDR3 runs 14 residues. Germline V gene sequence: CDR1 SGHNT, CDR2 YYREEE (reference sequence). The trim removed 4 bases at V and 3 bases at J, leaving 5 bases unmatched. The CDR3 DNA reads as TGTGCCAGCAGCCACGGGACAGGGCGCTACGAGCAGTACTTC. As protein: CASSHGTGRYEQYF.

The genes are TRBV6-1 and TRBJ1-6, with no clear D. This CDR3 spans 14 amino acids. Germline V gives CDR1 MNHNS, CDR2 SASEGT. The ends were cut back, 3 bases at V and 6 bases at J, with 9 bases in the middle. The CDR3, as DNA: TGTGCCAGCAGTGACGCGTTAATTAATTCACCCCTCCACTTT. This sequence encodes CASSDALINSPLHF.